Presented here are 32 T cell receptor beta chains from one specimen sequenced in a study of shared clonotypes between healthy human individuals. CD8 cells classed as naive were CD45RO-negative and positively selected for CCR7, excluding terminally differentiated effector memory CD45RA+ cells. Sequencing was performed with immunoSEQ multiplex PCR; in TCRdb, only in-frame clones are kept and a portion is missing. The sample lists around 2,100,000 clones; around 96% were seen once. The source material was naive CD8+ T cells sorted from blood. Every receptor here comes from a man aged 18 to 30 in good health.

The rearrangement joins TRBV11-2 to TRBJ2-3; D may be TRBD1 (6 bases). The CDR3 totals 14 residues. V lost 3 bases, J lost 4 bases, and 11 bases lay in between. Looked up from germline, CDR1 is SGHAT and CDR2 is FQNNGV. The CDR3 DNA is TGTGCCAGCAGCTTGGACAGCAACTCAGATACGCAGTATTTT. Translation: CASSLDSNSDTQYF.

This chain connects TRBV19 to TRBJ1-5; no definite D call. This CDR3 has 14 amino acids. Looked up from germline, CDR1 is LNHDA and CDR2 is SQIVND (reference sequence). V shed 3 bases and J shed 4 bases, with 10 bases lying between them. As DNA, the CDR3 is TGTGCCAGTAGTATGCGGCAGCAGAATCAGCCCCAGCATTTT. Translation: CASSMRQQNQPQHF.

V gene TRBV12-5 combines with J gene TRBJ2-3, with no clear D. Germline V gene sequence: CDR1 LGHNT, CDR2 FRNRAP. This CDR3 has 17 amino acids. Trimming pared 7 bases from V and 0 bases from J, leaving 20 bases between. CDR3 nucleotides: TGTGCTAGTGCCCTCGGGTGGGGTCGGCCCAGCACAGATACGCAGTATTTT. It translates to CASALGWGRPSTDTQYF. Variable domain in full (rest from reference TRBV12-5 and TRBJ2-3): DARVTQTPRHKVTEMGQEVTMRCQPILGHNTVFWYRQTMMQGLELLAYFRNRAPLDDSGMPKDRFSAEMPDATLATLKIQPSEPRDSAVYFCASALGWGRPSTDTQYFGPGTRLTVL.

The chain carries TRBV11-2 and TRBJ2-5, with 10 bases aligning to TRBD2. J lost 1 base, V lost 1 base, and 12 bases had no gene match. The CDR3 runs to 19 residues. The germline gives CDR1 SGHAT, CDR2 FQNNGV. The CDR3 sequence: CASSLGSTGTSVAQETQYF. CDR3 nucleotide sequence: TGTGCCAGCAGCTTAGGTTCGACAGGGACTAGCGTCGCCCAAGAGACCCAGTACTTC.

The rearrangement uses TRBV30 and TRBJ1-1; 11 bases are a match to TRBD1. The CDR3 consists of 13 residues. CDR1 is GTSNPN and CDR2 is SVGIG in the germline V gene (reference sequence). The V and J ends lost 7 bases and 4 bases, in that order; junction bases with no gene match: 5. In DNA form, the CDR3 reads TGTGCCTACACCGGGACAGGGGGCACTGAAGCTTTCTTT. It translates to CAYTGTGGTEAFF.

This CDR3 is CASSYEGSTDTQYF. CDR3 coding DNA: TGTGCCAGCAGTTATGAGGGGAGCACAGATACGCAGTATTTT. The chain recombines TRBV6-5 with TRBJ2-3; the D gene could be TRBD1 or TRBD2 (5 bases each). This CDR3 has 14 residues. The V end lost 3 bases, the J end lost 0 bases, and 7 bases lay between the germline ends. In germline, CDR1 is MNHEY, CDR2 SVGAGI.

The rearrangement joins TRBV30 to TRBJ1-3; the D gene is possibly TRBD1 (5 bases). This CDR3 has 15 amino acids. Per germline, CDR1 GTSNPN and CDR2 SVGIG (reference sequence). Between the trimmed V and J ends, which lost 2 bases and 6 bases, there was a span of 17 bases. The CDR3 here is CAWSPQVGAANTIYF. CDR3 DNA sequence: TGTGCCTGGAGTCCCCAGGTTGGGGCAGCAAACACCATATATTTT.

About this clone itself: Different DNA sequences within this sample yield the same CDR3. This chain uses TRBV5-6 with TRBJ1-1, with TRBD1 identical over 7 bases. This CDR3 has 13 residues. CDR1 and CDR2 (germline): SGHDT, YYEEEE. V lost 0 bases and J lost 6; bases outside the gene matches: 2. The CDR3 reads CASSLDRGPEAFF. The DNA of the CDR3 is TGTGCCAGCAGCTTGGACAGGGGTCCTGAAGCTTTCTTT.

This clone was detected a few times. The genes are TRBV6-6 and TRBJ1-5; 8 bases match TRBD1. V dropped 0 bases and J dropped 2; count of bases not matched to a gene: 0. In germline, CDR1 is MNHNY, CDR2 SVGAGI (reference sequence). The CDR3 sequence is 15 residues long. The CDR3 here is CASSYSTGGNQPQHF. The CDR3 DNA sequence: TGTGCCAGCAGTTACTCGACAGGGGGCAATCAGCCCCAGCATTTT.

The J gene is TRBJ2-1, the V gene TRBV9, with 9 nucleotides matching TRBD2. CDR3 size: 15 residues. From germline, CDR1 is SGDLS and CDR2 YYNGEE. V was clipped by 3 bases and J by 0 bases; unmatched bases: 1. The CDR3 DNA follows: TGTGCCAGCAGCGAGGGACTAGCCTCCTACAATGAGCAGTTCTTC. This encodes CASSEGLASYNEQFF.

Concerning this clone itself: Other DNA sequences of this sample code for an identical CDR3. The chain links TRBV6-5 to TRBJ2-7; unclear D gene. The CDR3 spans 13 residues. Trimming removed 2 bases from V and 2 bases from J, with 7 bases in between. Germline CDR1 is MNHEY and CDR2 is SVGAGI. As DNA, the CDR3 is TGTGCCAGCAGTTACGGCAGGACCTACGAGCAGTACTTC. It encodes CASSYGRTYEQYF.

Only a few counts were recorded for this clone. Other DNA variants within this sample encode the same CDR3. The chain employs TRBV4-3 and TRBJ2-7; D is ambiguous. There are 13 residues in the CDR3. The germline V and J ends were trimmed by 0 bases and 3 bases, with 6 bases remaining between them. Germline loops: CDR1 LGHNA, CDR2 YSLEER. The CDR3 sequence: CASSQESGYEQYF. In DNA, the CDR3 is TGCGCCAGCAGCCAAGAGTCCGGCTACGAGCAGTACTTC.

V usage is TRBV11-2 and J usage is TRBJ2-5; TRBD2 agrees at 12 bases. Germline V gene sequence: CDR1 SGHAT, CDR2 FQNNGV. Losses at the gene ends were 5 bases for V and 1 base for J; bases not matched to a gene: 8. CDR3 length: 17 amino acids. The CDR3 DNA sequence: TGTGCCAGCAGCCTCGGGACTAGCGGGTATATCCAAGAGACCCAGTACTTC. Translation: CASSLGTSGYIQETQYF.

V usage is TRBV2 and J usage is TRBJ2-7, with D possibly matching TRBD1 (6 bases). Between the trimmed V and J ends, which lost 3 bases and 1 base, there was a span of 25 bases. This CDR3 has 19 amino acids. Germline V gene sequence: CDR1 SNHLY, CDR2 FYNNEI. The CDR3 spells CASSEGADRGYELSYEQYF. For the CDR3, the DNA is TGTGCCAGCAGTGAGGGGGCCGACAGAGGATATGAGCTTTCCTACGAGCAGTACTTC.

This clone was detected a few times. CDR3 in amino acids: CASSPAGSLEAFF. Here the CDR3 DNA reads TGTGCCAGCAGCCCTGCCGGGTCCCTTGAAGCTTTCTTT. The genes are TRBV9 and TRBJ1-1; no reliable D call. Trimming left V 4 bases short and J 7 bases short, with 14 bases between. The CDR3 extends over 13 amino acids. Germline loops: CDR1 SGDLS, CDR2 YYNGEE.

This chain connects TRBV4-1 to TRBJ2-1; 7 nucleotides align to TRBD2. The V and J ends lost 2 bases and 8 bases, in that order; junction bases with no gene match: 9. This CDR3 contains 15 residues. In germline, CDR1 is MGHRA, CDR2 YSYEKL. For the CDR3, the DNA is TGCGCCAGCAGCCAACGTCTAGCGGCACAATATGAGCAGTTCTTC. Its protein product is CASSQRLAAQYEQFF.

The CDR3 coding sequence is TGTGCCAGCAGGGGACAGTTACCGATTGCAACTAATGAAAAACTGTTTTTT. Protein sequence: CASRGQLPIATNEKLFF. This rearrangement joins TRBV2 to TRBJ1-4; the match to TRBD1 covers 7 bases. This CDR3 is 17 amino acids long. Germline CDR1 reads SNHLY; CDR2 reads FYNNEI. V was pared by 6 bases and J by 0 bases, with 10 bases of the junction left unmatched.

V and J are TRBV5-4 and TRBJ2-7, with D possibly matching TRBD2 (5 bases). The CDR3 sequence is 13 residues long. CDR1 SGHNT and CDR2 YYREEE come from the germline V gene (reference sequence). Trimming removed 4 bases from V and 4 bases from J, with 12 bases in between. CDR3 amino acids: CASSPEAEYEQYF. The DNA of the CDR3 is TGTGCCAGCAGCCCGGAGGCAGAATACGAGCAGTACTTC. The full variable domain, rest sourced from reference TRBV5-4 and TRBJ2-7, is ETGVTQSPTHLIKTRGQQVTLRCSSQSGHNTVSWYQQALGQGPQFIFQYYREEENGRGNFPPRFSGLQFPNYSSELNVNALELDDSALYLCASSPEAEYEQYFGPGTRLTVT.

As for this clone: This sample also contains other DNA sequences that code for the same CDR3. The rearrangement joins TRBV7-9 to TRBJ2-7; 8 positions match TRBD1. The length of the CDR3 is 12 residues. V was pared by 3 bases and J by 6 bases, with 1 base of the junction left unmatched. Germline V gene data show CDR1 as SEHNR and CDR2 as FQNEAQ (reference sequence). CDR3 residues: CASSLTGAEQYF. The CDR3 DNA reads as TGTGCCAGCAGCTTGACAGGGGCCGAGCAGTACTTC.

J is TRBJ2-2 and V is TRBV7-2; D gene uncertain. This CDR3 is 11 amino acids long. V gave up 6 bases and J gave up 8 bases, with 7 bases separating them. CDR1 and CDR2 from the germline V gene are SGHTA and FQGNSA. This chain's CDR3 is CASRALGELFF. The CDR3 bases are TGTGCCAGCAGGGCTCTGGGGGAGCTGTTTTTT.

This chain links TRBV5-1 with TRBJ2-7; maybe TRBD1 (6 bases). The CDR3 length is 13 residues. The V end was cut by 5 bases, the J end by 6 bases, with 15 bases between. The V gene's germline CDR1 is SGHRS and CDR2 YFSETQ. As DNA, the CDR3 is TGCGCCAGCAGACACGAAACAGGGAGCGAGCAGTACTTC. This translates into CASRHETGSEQYF.

The V and J genes are TRBV2 and TRBJ2-7, with 7 bases aligning to TRBD1. CDR1 and CDR2 (germline): SNHLY, FYNNEI. Trimming at V came to 2 bases and at J to 3 bases, leaving 7 bases not matched to a gene. The CDR3 contains 15 residues. The CDR3 DNA reads TGTGCCAGCAGTGAAAACAGGGGTTTGGGCTACGAGCAGTACTTC. It translates to CASSENRGLGYEQYF.

The chain uses TRBV19 and TRBJ1-1, with 8 bases fitting TRBD1. This CDR3 has 14 amino acids. Unmatched junction bases numbered 5, after V lost 4 bases and J lost 4 bases. From germline, CDR1 is LNHDA and CDR2 SQIVND (reference sequence). CDR3 amino acids: CASSNWTGFTEAFF. For the CDR3, the DNA is TGTGCCAGTAGTAATTGGACAGGGTTCACTGAAGCTTTCTTT. Variable domain in full (rest from reference TRBV19 and TRBJ1-1): DGGITQSPKYLFRKEGQNVTLSCEQNLNHDAMYWYRQDPGQGLRLIYYSQIVNDFQKGDIAEGYSVSREKKESFPLTVTSAQKNPTAFYLCASSNWTGFTEAFFGQGTRLTVV.

J is TRBJ1-4 and V is TRBV15; TRBD1 is a possible D gene (6 bases). Trimming took 8 bases from V and 6 from J, leaving 19 bases between them. The length of the CDR3 is 15 residues. Per the germline V gene, CDR1 is LNHNV and CDR2 is YYDKDF (reference sequence). DNA for the CDR3: TGTGCCACCGGGGACTCATTCAGGGGTTATGAAAAACTGTTTTTT. Amino acids: CATGDSFRGYEKLFF.

This clone is a singleton in its sample. J is TRBJ2-1 and V is TRBV7-2; D unresolved. The germline V gene has CDR1 SGHTA and CDR2 FQGNSA. This CDR3 has 13 amino acids. Trimming shortened V by 2 bases and J by 4 bases, and 6 bases separated the two germline ends. The CDR3 DNA reads as TGTGCCAGCAGCTTAAGCATGTACAATGAGCAGTTCTTC. It specifies CASSLSMYNEQFF.

The rearrangement uses TRBV28 and TRBJ1-2; D gene ambiguous. The CDR3 is made up of 15 amino acids. The V gene lost 6 bases and the J gene lost 1 base, with 15 bases spanning the gap. Germline CDR1 is MDHEN and CDR2 is SYDVKM. The CDR3 sequence is CASSTTRRVNYGYTF. In DNA, the CDR3 is TGTGCCAGCAGCACCACTAGAAGAGTTAACTATGGCTACACCTTC.

V gene TRBV18 combines with J gene TRBJ1-2; 10 positions match TRBD1. Germline CDR1 reads KGHSH; CDR2 reads LQKENI. This CDR3 comprises 16 residues. Losses at the gene ends were 0 bases for V and 7 bases for J; bases not matched to a gene: 8. CDR3 in amino acids: CASSPPGMTGGVGYTF. As DNA, the CDR3 is TGTGCCAGCTCACCACCGGGAATGACAGGGGGCGTTGGCTACACCTTC. Full variable domain (remainder filled in from reference TRBV18 and TRBJ1-2): NAGVMQNPRHLVRRRGQEARLRCSPMKGHSHVYWYRQLPEEGLKFMVYLQKENIIDESGMPKERFSAEFPKEGPSILRIQQVVRGDSAAYFCASSPPGMTGGVGYTFGSGTRLTVV.

The chain recombines TRBV27 with TRBJ1-2; D gene ambiguous. The CDR3 loop spans 13 amino acids. The V gene lost 0 bases and the J gene lost 8 bases, with 10 bases spanning the gap. Germline loops: CDR1 MNHEY, CDR2 SMNVEV (reference sequence). CDR3 nucleotide sequence: TGTGCCAGCAGTTTATCTTGGCGGCTGGGCTACACCTTC. Its protein is CASSLSWRLGYTF.

The chain carries TRBV30 and TRBJ1-5, with D possibly matching TRBD1 (5 bases). The V end was cut by 0 bases, the J end by 3 bases, with 9 bases between. The length of the CDR3 is 14 residues. The germline CDR1 and CDR2 sequences are GTSNPN and SVGIG (reference sequence). The CDR3 coding sequence is TGTGCCTGGAGTGTAGGGGCCCCCAATCAGCCCCAGCATTTT. Protein: CAWSVGAPNQPQHF.

The chain employs TRBV9 and TRBJ1-2, with a possible D match to TRBD1 (6 bases). CDR1 SGDLS and CDR2 YYNGEE come from the germline V gene. The CDR3 totals 15 residues. Trimming took 2 bases from V and 8 from J, leaving 19 bases between them. CDR3 nucleotides: TGTGCCAGCAGCGTCGGGCAGCCATGGGGGGGCGGCTACACCTTC. Its protein is CASSVGQPWGGGYTF.

The chain couples TRBV10-3 to TRBJ1-2, with D possibly matching TRBD1 (6 bases). V dropped 7 bases and J dropped 6 bases, with 18 bases sitting between them. This CDR3 contains 14 residues. Germline V gene lookup returns CDR1 ENHRY and CDR2 SYGVKD. CDR3 residues: CAIKEQGSQDGYTF. The DNA of the CDR3 is TGTGCCATCAAAGAACAGGGAAGTCAGGATGGCTACACCTTC.

This clone came up once. This chain uses TRBV6-7 with TRBJ2-5, with 9 bases aligning to TRBD2. TRBV6-7 is labeled an ORF, and its function is uncertain. The CDR3 is 15 amino acids. V shed 6 bases, J shed 2 bases, and the junction held 7 bases outside the gene matches. This CDR3 is CASSISGRSQETQYF. The DNA for the CDR3 is TGTGCCAGCAGCATTAGCGGGAGATCGCAAGAGACCCAGTACTTC.